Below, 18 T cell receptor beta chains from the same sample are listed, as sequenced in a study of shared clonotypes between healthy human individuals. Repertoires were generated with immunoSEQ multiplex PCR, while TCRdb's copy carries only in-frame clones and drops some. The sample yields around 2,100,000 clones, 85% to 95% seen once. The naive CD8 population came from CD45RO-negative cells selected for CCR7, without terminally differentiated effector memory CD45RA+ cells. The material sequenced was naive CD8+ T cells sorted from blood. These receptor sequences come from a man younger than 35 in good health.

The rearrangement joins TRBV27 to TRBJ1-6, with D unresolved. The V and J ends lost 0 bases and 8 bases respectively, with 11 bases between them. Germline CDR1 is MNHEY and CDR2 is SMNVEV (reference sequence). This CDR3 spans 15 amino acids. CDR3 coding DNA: TGTGCCAGCAGTTTATCGAATGGAGGAGATTCACCCCTCCACTTT. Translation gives CASSLSNGGDSPLHF.

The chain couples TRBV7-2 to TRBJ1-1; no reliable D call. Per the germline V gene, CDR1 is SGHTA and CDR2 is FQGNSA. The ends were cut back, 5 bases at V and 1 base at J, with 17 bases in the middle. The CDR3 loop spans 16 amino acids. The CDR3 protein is CASSPGSRFRNTEAFF. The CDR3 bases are TGTGCCAGCAGCCCGGGGTCTAGATTTCGGAACACTGAAGCTTTCTTT.

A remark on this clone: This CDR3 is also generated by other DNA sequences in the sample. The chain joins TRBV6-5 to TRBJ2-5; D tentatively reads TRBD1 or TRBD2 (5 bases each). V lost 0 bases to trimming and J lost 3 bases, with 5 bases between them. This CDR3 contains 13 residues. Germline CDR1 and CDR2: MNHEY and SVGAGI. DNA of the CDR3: TGTGCCAGCAGTTACTCGGGGGAAGAGACCCAGTACTTC. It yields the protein CASSYSGEETQYF.

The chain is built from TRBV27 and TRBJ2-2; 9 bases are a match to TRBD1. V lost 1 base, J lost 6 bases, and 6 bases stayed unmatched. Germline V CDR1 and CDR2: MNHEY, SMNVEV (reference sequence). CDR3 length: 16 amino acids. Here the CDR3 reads CASSLWRDRDSGELFF. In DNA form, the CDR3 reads TGTGCCAGCAGTTTATGGCGGGACAGGGATTCCGGGGAGCTGTTTTTT.

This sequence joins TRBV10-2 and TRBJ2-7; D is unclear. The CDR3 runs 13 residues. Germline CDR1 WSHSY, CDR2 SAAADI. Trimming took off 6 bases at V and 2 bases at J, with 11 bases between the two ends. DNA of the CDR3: TGCGCCAGCAGAGAAGGGCGAGCCTACGAGCAGTACTTC. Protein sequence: CASREGRAYEQYF.

This CDR3 reads CASSPGGYTGELFF. DNA of the CDR3: TGTGCCAGCAGCCCAGGGGGGTACACCGGGGAGCTGTTTTTT. V gene TRBV6-6 combines with J gene TRBJ2-2; D possibly corresponds to TRBD1 (7 bases). From germline, CDR1 is MNHNY and CDR2 SVGAGI (reference sequence). V lost 6 bases to trimming and J lost 3 bases, with 11 bases between them. The CDR3 consists of 14 residues.

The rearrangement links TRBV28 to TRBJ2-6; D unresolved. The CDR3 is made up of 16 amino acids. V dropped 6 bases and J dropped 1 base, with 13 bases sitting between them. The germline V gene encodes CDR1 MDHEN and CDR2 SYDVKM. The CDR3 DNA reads TGTGCCAGCAGGGAAGCGTCTGAATCTGGGGCCAACGTCCTGACTTTC. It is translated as CASREASESGANVLTF. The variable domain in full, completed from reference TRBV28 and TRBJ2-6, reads DVKVTQSSRYLVKRTGEKVFLECVQDMDHENMFWYRQDPGLGLRLIYFSYDVKMKEKGDIPEGYSVSREKKERFSLILESASTNQTSMYLCASREASESGANVLTFGAGSRLTVL.

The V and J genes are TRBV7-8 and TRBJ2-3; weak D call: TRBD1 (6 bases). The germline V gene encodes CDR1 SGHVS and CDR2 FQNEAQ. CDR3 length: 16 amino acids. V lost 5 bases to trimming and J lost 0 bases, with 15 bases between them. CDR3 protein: CASSTEQGWSTDTQYF. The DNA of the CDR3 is TGTGCCAGCAGCACCGAACAGGGATGGAGCACAGATACGCAGTATTTT.

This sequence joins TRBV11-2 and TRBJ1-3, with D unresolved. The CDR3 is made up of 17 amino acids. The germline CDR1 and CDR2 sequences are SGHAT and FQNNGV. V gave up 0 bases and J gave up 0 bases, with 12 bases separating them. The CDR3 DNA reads TGTGCCAGCAGCTTAGAGACTAAAATGTACTCTGGAAACACCATATATTTT. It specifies CASSLETKMYSGNTIYF.

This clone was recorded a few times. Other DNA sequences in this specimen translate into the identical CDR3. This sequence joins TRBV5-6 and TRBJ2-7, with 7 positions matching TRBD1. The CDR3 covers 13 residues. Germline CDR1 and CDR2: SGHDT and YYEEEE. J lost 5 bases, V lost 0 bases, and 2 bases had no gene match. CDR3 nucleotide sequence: TGTGCCAGCAGCTTGGACAGGGGCCACGAGCAGTACTTC. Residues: CASSLDRGHEQYF. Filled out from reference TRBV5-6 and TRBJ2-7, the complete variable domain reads DAGVTQSPTHLIKTRGQQVTLRCSPKSGHDTVSWYQQALGQGPQFIFQYYEEEERQRGNFPDRFSGHQFPNYSSELNVNALLLGDSALYLCASSLDRGHEQYFGPGTRLTVT.

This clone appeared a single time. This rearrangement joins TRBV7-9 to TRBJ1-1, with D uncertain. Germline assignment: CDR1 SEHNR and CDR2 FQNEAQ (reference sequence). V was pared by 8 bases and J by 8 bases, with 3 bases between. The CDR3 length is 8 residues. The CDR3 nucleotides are TGTGCCAGCGAGGAAGCTTTCTTT. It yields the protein CASEEAFF.

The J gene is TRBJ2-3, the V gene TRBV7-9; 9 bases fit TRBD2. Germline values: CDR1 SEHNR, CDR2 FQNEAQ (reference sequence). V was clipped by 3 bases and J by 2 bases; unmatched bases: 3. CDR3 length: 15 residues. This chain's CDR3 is CASSFLAGTTDTQYF. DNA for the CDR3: TGTGCCAGCAGCTTCCTAGCGGGAACCACAGATACGCAGTATTTT.

CDR3 sequence: CASSPYPGLGNEQFF. The CDR3 DNA reads TGCGCCAGCAGTCCTTACCCGGGACTAGGGAATGAGCAGTTCTTC. The chain joins TRBV4-3 to TRBJ2-1; 8 positions match TRBD2. From germline, CDR1 is LGHNA and CDR2 YSLEER. CDR3 length: 15 amino acids. V shed 6 bases, J shed 7 bases, and the junction held 11 bases outside the gene matches.

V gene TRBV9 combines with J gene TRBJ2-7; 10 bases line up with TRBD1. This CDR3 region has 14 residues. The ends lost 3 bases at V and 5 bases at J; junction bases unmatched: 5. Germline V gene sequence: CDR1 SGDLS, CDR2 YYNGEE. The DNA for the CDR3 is TGTGCCAGCAGCGCCCAAGGACAGGGGGACGAGCAGTACTTC. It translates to CASSAQGQGDEQYF.

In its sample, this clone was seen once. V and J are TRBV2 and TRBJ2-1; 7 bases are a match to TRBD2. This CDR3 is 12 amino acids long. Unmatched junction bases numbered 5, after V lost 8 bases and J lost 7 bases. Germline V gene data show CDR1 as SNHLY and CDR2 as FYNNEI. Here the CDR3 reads CASGRALNEQFF. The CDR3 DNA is TGTGCCAGCGGGAGGGCCTTGAATGAGCAGTTCTTC.

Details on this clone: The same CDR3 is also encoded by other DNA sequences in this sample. DNA for the CDR3: TGTGCCAGCAGCCCCGGACAGGGTGACTACGAGCAGTACTTC. Protein: CASSPGQGDYEQYF. The gene calls are TRBV5-6 and TRBJ2-7; 8 bases agree with TRBD1. V gave up 4 bases and J gave up 3 bases; unmatched junction bases: 6. The CDR3 has 14 amino acids. CDR1 and CDR2 (germline): SGHDT, YYEEEE.

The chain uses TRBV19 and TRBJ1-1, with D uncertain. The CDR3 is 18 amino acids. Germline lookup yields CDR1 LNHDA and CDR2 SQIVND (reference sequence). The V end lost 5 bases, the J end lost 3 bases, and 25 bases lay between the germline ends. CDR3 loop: CASSASAGSTPVDTEAFF. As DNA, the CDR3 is TGTGCCAGTAGTGCCTCGGCCGGCAGCACCCCGGTGGACACTGAAGCTTTCTTT.

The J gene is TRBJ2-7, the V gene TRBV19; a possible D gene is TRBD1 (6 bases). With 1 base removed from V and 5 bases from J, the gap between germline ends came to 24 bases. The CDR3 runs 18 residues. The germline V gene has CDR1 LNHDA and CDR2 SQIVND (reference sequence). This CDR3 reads CASSIGKGTPGLSDEQYF. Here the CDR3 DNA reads TGTGCCAGTAGTATAGGGAAAGGGACACCCGGGCTATCAGACGAGCAGTACTTC.